The 3 T cell receptor beta chains below all came from one sample that was sequenced in a study of blood T cell repertoires in COVID-19. The method was immunoSEQ multiplex PCR; TCRdb's version includes in-frame clones alone and lacks a portion of them. Among 200,000 to 300,000 clones, around 85% were seen once, and the ten largest hold 3.3%. The source material was PBMCs or T cells enriched from blood (not recorded which). The receptors were sampled from a middle-aged woman with acute COVID-19.

CDR3 sequence (DNA): TGTGCCAGCAGCCCTGGGACAGGGGGCGCGGGCACCGGGGAGCTGTTTTTT. It translates to CASSPGTGGAGTGELFF. The chain links TRBV11-3 to TRBJ2-2; TRBD1 aligns across 12 bases. V shed 5 bases and J 4 bases; nucleotides not matched to a gene: 8. This CDR3 comprises 17 residues. Looked up from germline, CDR1 is SGHNT and CDR2 is YENEEA.

The CDR3 coding sequence is TGCGCCAGCAGCCAGAAGAGGGTAACAGGGGTGAACACTGAAGCTTTCTTT. This translates into CASSQKRVTGVNTEAFF. The rearrangement links TRBV4-1 to TRBJ1-1; TRBD1 agrees at 7 bases. The germline V gene has CDR1 MGHRA and CDR2 YSYEKL. The junction had 10 bases not matched to a gene; V was cut back by 3 bases and J by 0 bases. The CDR3 spans 17 residues.

This chain uses TRBV5-5 with TRBJ2-7, with 9 bases fitting TRBD2. The CDR3 loop spans 13 amino acids. J was trimmed by 10 bases and V by 4 bases; bases with no gene match: 9. CDR1 is SGHKS and CDR2 is YYEKEE in the germline V gene (reference sequence). DNA for the CDR3: TGTGCCAGCAGCGGAACCGGGACTAGCATCCAGTACTTC. It is translated as CASSGTGTSIQYF.